A single sample gave rise to the 14 T cell receptor beta chains below, sequenced in a study of glioma-infiltrating T cells after dendritic cell vaccination. Some clones are missing from TCRdb's copy, which holds only in-frame ones; the method was immunoSEQ multiplex PCR. The profile shows about 90,000 clones, 85% to 90% of them singletons. The sequenced sample was blood, obtained before dendritic cell vaccination. The receptors were sampled from a human donor with glioblastoma.

This clone was seen a single time. This chain links TRBV30 with TRBJ2-7; the match to TRBD1 covers 7 bases. Looked up from germline, CDR1 is GTSNPN and CDR2 is SVGIG (reference sequence). This CDR3 is built from 14 residues. Trimming removed 0 bases from V and 6 bases from J; junction bases left unmatched: 8. CDR3 protein: CAWSVLQGLGEQYF. DNA for the CDR3: TGTGCCTGGAGTGTACTACAGGGGTTGGGCGAGCAGTACTTC.

The rearrangement uses TRBV6-5 and TRBJ1-2; D is perhaps TRBD1 (6 bases). Per germline, CDR1 MNHEY and CDR2 SVGAGI. Trimming removed 6 bases at V and 4 bases at J, with 18 bases between. This CDR3 has 15 residues. CDR3 in DNA: TGTGCCAGCAGCCAAATGGGGGCGCCCCTCTATGGCTACACCTTC. It codes for CASSQMGAPLYGYTF.

The chain has TRBV29-1 and TRBJ1-2; no clear D. The germline V and J ends were trimmed by 6 bases and 4 bases, with 15 bases remaining between them. The CDR3 runs 13 residues. Germline V CDR1 and CDR2: SQVTM, ANQGSEA. DNA for the CDR3: TGCAGCGTACGAGCGCCGGACTTCTATGGCTACACCTTC. This codes for CSVRAPDFYGYTF.

In nucleotides, the CDR3 is TGTGCCAGCTCCAGGGAGGGGAGCACTGAAGCTTTCTTT. It is translated as CASSREGSTEAFF. This chain connects TRBV7-2 to TRBJ1-1; maybe TRBD1 (5 bases). The V gene lost 8 bases and the J gene lost 4 bases, with 14 bases spanning the gap. The CDR3 totals 13 residues. The germline V gene has CDR1 SGHTA and CDR2 FQGNSA.

This rearrangement joins TRBV9 to TRBJ2-7, with TRBD1 identical over 7 bases. Per the germline V gene, CDR1 is SGDLS and CDR2 is YYNGEE. The V segment lost 2 bases and the J segment 6 bases; nucleotides outside the gene matches: 5. CDR3 size: 13 residues. The CDR3 spells CASSVPGGTEQYF. In DNA form, the CDR3 reads TGTGCCAGCAGCGTCCCAGGGGGAACCGAGCAGTACTTC.

The CDR3 region is CASSSFPRGTNEKLFF. The CDR3 DNA reads as TGTGCCAGCAGCTCGTTCCCGCGGGGCACTAATGAAAAACTGTTTTTT. The chain couples TRBV7-2 to TRBJ1-4, with D possibly being TRBD1 (5 bases). Trimming removed 4 bases at V and 2 bases at J, with 14 bases between. The CDR3 contains 16 residues. Germline assignment: CDR1 SGHTA and CDR2 FQGNSA. The full variable domain, with the rest looked up from reference TRBV7-2 and TRBJ1-4, is GAGVSQSPSNKVTEKGKDVELRCDPISGHTALYWYRQSLGQGLEFLIYFQGNSAPDKSGLPSDRFSAERTGGSVSTLTIQRTQQEDSAVYLCASSSFPRGTNEKLFFGSGTQLSVL.

The chain couples TRBV9 to TRBJ2-5; TRBD1 might be the D (5 bases). V dropped 4 bases and J dropped 5 bases, with 9 bases sitting between them. Germline V gives CDR1 SGDLS, CDR2 YYNGEE. The CDR3 loop spans 12 amino acids. This chain's CDR3 is CASSRGYETQYF. CDR3 DNA sequence: TGTGCCAGCAGCAGGGGATACGAGACCCAGTACTTC. Supplemented by reference TRBV9 and TRBJ2-5, the full variable domain reads DSGVTQTPKHLITATGQRVTLRCSPRSGDLSVYWYQQSLDQGLQFLIQYYNGEERAKGNILERFSAQQFPDLHSELNLSSLELGDSALYFCASSRGYETQYFGPGTRLLVL.

The chain carries TRBV29-1 and TRBJ1-1; 7 positions agree with TRBD1. The CDR3 extends over 15 amino acids. V was pared by 4 bases and J by 8 bases, with 16 bases of the junction left unmatched. In germline, CDR1 is SQVTM, CDR2 ANQGSEA. The CDR3 spells CSVVNVRGQFFEAFF. The CDR3 region has the DNA TGCAGCGTTGTTAACGTTAGGGGGCAATTTTTCGAAGCTTTCTTT.

The chain joins TRBV6-6 to TRBJ2-1; 8 bases agree with TRBD2. The germline V gene has CDR1 MNHNY and CDR2 SVGAGI (reference sequence). CDR3 length: 14 residues. The trim removed 5 bases at V and 3 bases at J, leaving 3 bases unmatched. The CDR3 region has the DNA TGTGCCAGCAGTCCCGGGACTAGCTACAATGAGCAGTTCTTC. Its translation: CASSPGTSYNEQFF.

The chain combines TRBV9 with TRBJ2-1, with D tentatively TRBD2 (5 bases). The germline CDR1 and CDR2 sequences are SGDLS and YYNGEE. CDR3 size: 15 residues. V was cut by 0 bases and J by 4 bases, with 11 bases left in between. The CDR3 DNA reads as TGTGCCAGCAGCGTAGCCGGGGTCGAATACAATGAGCAGTTCTTC. Amino acid sequence: CASSVAGVEYNEQFF.

Notes on this clone: The germline gene is not matched at one end of the junction; a read error may be the cause. The CDR3 DNA follows: TGTGCCAGCAGTCTACAGGGGGACAGGGGGGTGGAGAGGTTTTTC. It translates to CASSLQGDRGVERFF. V gene TRBV6-5 combines with J gene TRBJ2-7; 11 nucleotides line up with TRBD1. CDR3 length: 15 amino acids. Germline CDR1 and CDR2: MNHEY and SVGAGI.

The rearrangement joins TRBV2 to TRBJ2-5; D is uncertain. The germline gives CDR1 SNHLY, CDR2 FYNNEI. The CDR3 runs 13 residues. V was pared by 6 bases and J by 1 base, with 9 bases between. Here the CDR3 DNA reads TGTGCCAGCAGCAAAGAGGCCCAAGAGACCCAGTACTTC. As protein: CASSKEAQETQYF.

The genes are TRBV10-2 and TRBJ1-5; D might be TRBD1 (6 bases). Germline CDR1 reads WSHSY; CDR2 reads SAAADI. This CDR3 spans 14 amino acids. V was pared by 5 bases and J by 6 bases, with 14 bases between. CDR3 sequence reads: CASSPDRQVQPQHF. The CDR3 nucleotides read TGCGCCAGCAGTCCAGACAGACAGGTTCAGCCCCAGCATTTT.

The chain couples TRBV11-3 to TRBJ2-1; 9 bases align to TRBD2. J gave up 3 bases and V 5 bases, and 2 bases lay outside the gene matches. Germline CDR1 and CDR2: SGHNT and YENEEA. The CDR3 length is 14 residues. The CDR3 DNA reads as TGTGCCAGCAGCCCTAGCGGGGTCTACAATGAGCAGTTCTTC. Protein: CASSPSGVYNEQFF.